This T cell receptor beta chain was identified in a study of cytomegalovirus exposure and HLA in healthy donors. With 60 Vbeta and 13 Jbeta primers, the PCR was carried out. Profiling relied on immunoSEQ multiplex PCR, and the TCRdb table lists in-frame clones only, not all of them. Of hundreds of thousands of clones detected, more than 75% appear once; the ten largest clones hold 0.24%. V was pared by 6 bases and J by 7 bases, with 15 bases between. Per the germline V gene, CDR1 is MNHNS and CDR2 is SASEGT. The length of the CDR3 is 14 residues. The clonotype comes from a girl aged 2-10 years in good health and CMV-seronegative. The chain has TRBV6-1 and TRBJ1-4; D may be TRBD1 (6 bases). Input material: PBMCs. CDR3 sequence reads: CASSPGHLTEKLFF. The CDR3 nucleotides read TGTGCCAGCAGCCCGGGACACCTGACTGAAAAACTGTTTTTT.